This T cell receptor (beta chain) is from a study of shared clonotypes between healthy human individuals. Study-wide findings and caveats: The sampled material consisted only of blood, and tissue repertoires are likely to differ.

Notes on this clone: What it binds is unknown.

PBMC DNA, left unsorted, was sequenced on ten immunoSEQ deep assay plates. Clones were read by immunoSEQ multiplex PCR, and TCRdb kept only the in-frame ones, dropping some. The table includes some 480,000 clones, 79% detected once. Germline V gene data show CDR1 as SNHLY and CDR2 as FYNNEI. The CDR3 length is 15 residues. V was pared by 3 bases and J by 6 bases, with 7 bases of the junction left unmatched. The specimen was PBMCs. V usage is TRBV2 and J usage is TRBJ1-5; TRBD1 matches at 8 bases. This TCR came from a woman aged 40 to 50 in good health. Some clones in this sample may be carry-over from other donors' samples. The CDR3 DNA reads TGTGCCAGCAGTGAGAGCAGGGGGCTGTTTCAGCCCCAGCATTTT. This sequence encodes CASSESRGLFQPQHF.